The 31 T cell receptor beta chains below come from one sample, sequenced in a study of blood T cell repertoires in COVID-19. The data were produced by immunoSEQ multiplex PCR, yet TCRdb's version contains in-frame clones alone and is incomplete. The repertoire holds 110,000 to 150,000 clones, with about 91% as singletons. Sequenced material: peripheral blood. These receptors were taken from a woman aged 55-70 years with acute or convalescent COVID-19.

The chain links TRBV6-5 to TRBJ1-3; 12 positions agree with TRBD1. Germline assignment: CDR1 MNHEY and CDR2 SVGAGI. Trimming at V came to 5 bases and at J to 4 bases, leaving 3 bases not matched to a gene. This CDR3 is built from 15 residues. The CDR3 region has the DNA TGTGCCAGCAGTCCCGGGACAGGGGGCGGAAACACCATATATTTT. It specifies CASSPGTGGGNTIYF.

The CDR3 here is CATSRALTGGGTDTQYF. The CDR3 coding sequence is TGTGCCACCAGCAGAGCGTTAACCGGGGGGGGCACAGATACGCAGTATTTT. J is TRBJ2-3 and V is TRBV15, with 8 bases identical to TRBD2. CDR3 size: 17 residues. Trimming removed 1 base from V and 1 base from J; junction bases left unmatched: 7. Germline V gene lookup returns CDR1 LNHNV and CDR2 YYDKDF (reference sequence).

This chain connects TRBV18 to TRBJ2-1, with 10 positions matching TRBD1. V was clipped by 3 bases and J by 3 bases; unmatched bases: 2. Germline CDR1 reads KGHSH; CDR2 reads LQKENI. The CDR3 contains 15 residues. CDR3 sequence: CASSPTGGIYNEQFF. The CDR3 DNA is TGTGCCAGCTCACCGACAGGGGGCATCTACAATGAGCAGTTCTTC.

DNA for the CDR3: TGTGCCAGCAGCCCCGTCCCGGCCAGGGAGACCCAGTACTTC. Its translation is CASSPVPARETQYF. The V and J genes are TRBV13 and TRBJ2-5; D is ambiguous. V was shortened by 5 bases and J by 5 bases, with 15 bases between the two germline ends. Germline-derived CDR1 and CDR2 are PRHDT and FYEKMQ (reference sequence). The CDR3 has 14 amino acids. Using reference TRBV13 and TRBJ2-5 for the parts outside the CDR3, the full variable domain is AAGVIQSPRHLIKEKRETATLKCYPIPRHDTVYWYQQGPGQDPQFLISFYEKMQSDKGSIPDRFSAQQFSDYHSELNMSSLELGDSALYFCASSPVPARETQYFGPGTRLLVL.

As to this clone: The sample has other DNA sequences that encode this CDR3 too. The V call is TRBV18, the J call TRBJ1-1; D is ambiguous. The CDR3 consists of 14 residues. Between the trimmed V and J ends, which lost 0 bases and 1 base, there was a span of 6 bases. In germline, CDR1 is KGHSH, CDR2 LQKENI. CDR3 sequence: CASSPPTGNTEAFF. The CDR3, as DNA: TGTGCCAGCTCACCACCGACGGGGAACACTGAAGCTTTCTTT.

The V call is TRBV7-3, the J call TRBJ2-3, with D possibly matching TRBD2 (6 bases). The CDR3 runs 15 residues. Looked up from germline, CDR1 is SGHTA and CDR2 is FQGTGA. V was trimmed by 5 bases and J by 2 bases, leaving 14 bases between them. The DNA for the CDR3 is TGTGCCAGCAGCCCGGGCGGGACTCCCACAGATACGCAGTATTTT. Its translation: CASSPGGTPTDTQYF.

The chain employs TRBV11-2 and TRBJ2-7; D may be TRBD1 (6 bases). V lost 4 bases and J lost 3, with 16 bases in between. CDR1 and CDR2 (germline): SGHAT, FQNNGV. This CDR3 spans 15 amino acids. DNA for the CDR3: TGTGCCAGCAGCTCCTTGGACAGAATAGACTACGAGCAGTACTTC. Translating it yields CASSSLDRIDYEQYF.

V usage is TRBV6-5 and J usage is TRBJ2-7; 9 nucleotides match TRBD1. CDR3 length: 13 residues. Trimming took 7 bases from V and 6 from J; bases not matched to a gene: 7. CDR1 and CDR2 from the germline V gene are MNHEY and SVGAGI. CDR3 loop: CASNGQGFSEQYF. In DNA form, the CDR3 reads TGTGCCAGCAACGGACAGGGGTTTTCCGAGCAGTACTTC.

The CDR3 nucleotides are TGTGCCAGCAGCCCTCGGGGGGGAGCAGAGACCCAGTACTTC. Its protein product is CASSPRGGAETQYF. V and J are TRBV5-4 and TRBJ2-5, with 8 bases matching TRBD2. This CDR3 is 14 amino acids long. V trimming: 4 bases; J trimming: 4 bases; junction bases outside the gene matches: 6. Per germline, CDR1 SGHNT and CDR2 YYREEE (reference sequence).

CDR3 residues: CASSFGSRNSPLHF. CDR3 sequence (DNA): TGTGCCAGCAGTTTCGGGTCAAGGAATTCACCCCTCCACTTT. J is TRBJ1-6 and V is TRBV28; D not resolved. CDR3 length equals 14 residues. CDR1 and CDR2 from the germline V gene are MDHEN and SYDVKM. The V end was cut by 3 bases, the J end by 7 bases, with 10 bases between.

This clone has more than one count but fewer than ten. The chain carries TRBV24-1 and TRBJ2-5; D perhaps matches TRBD2 (7 bases). Trimming removed 3 bases at V and 4 bases at J, with 17 bases between. Germline values: CDR1 KGHDR, CDR2 SFDVKD. The length of the CDR3 is 16 residues. The CDR3 DNA reads TGTGCCACCAGTGATCCAGACGGGGGGCAGGGAGAGACCCAGTACTTC. This sequence encodes CATSDPDGGQGETQYF.

The chain couples TRBV3-1 (or the pseudogene TRBV3-2) to TRBJ1-3; 11 nucleotides line up with TRBD1. The CDR3 has 18 amino acids. CDR1 LGHDT and CDR2 YNNKEL come from the germline V gene (reference sequence). V trimming: 4 bases; J trimming: 7 bases; junction bases outside the gene matches: 15. CDR3 in DNA: TGTGCCAGCAGCCCGAGCTTCTTACGGACAGGGGGCTTCAACACCATATATTTT. It specifies CASSPSFLRTGGFNTIYF.

This sequence joins TRBV5-1 and TRBJ2-7; 9 nucleotides agree with TRBD1. The CDR3 runs 14 residues. The germline CDR1 and CDR2 sequences are SGHRS and YFSETQ. Germline trimming cut 6 bases from V and 6 bases from J; bases unmatched to any gene: 10. CDR3 sequence (DNA): TGCGCCAGCACCCGGGGGGACAGGGAGGGCGAGCAGTACTTC. This encodes CASTRGDREGEQYF. The full variable domain, completed using reference TRBV5-1 and TRBJ2-7, is KAGVTQTPRYLIKTRGQQVTLSCSPISGHRSVSWYQQTPGQGLQFLFEYFSETQRNKGNFPGRFSGRQFSNSRSEMNVSTLELGDSALYLCASTRGDREGEQYFGPGTRLTVT.

The rearrangement uses TRBV23-1 and TRBJ1-1; D perhaps matches TRBD1 (6 bases). TRBV23-1 is known as an ORF, though its function is uncertain. Deletions cut 2 bases from V and 11 bases from J, with 12 bases between. The CDR3 length is 12 residues. This CDR3 reads CASSQTGPSAFF. The CDR3, as DNA: TGCGCCAGCAGTCAAACAGGGCCCTCGGCTTTCTTT.

The genes are TRBV5-5 and TRBJ1-1, with D unresolved. Trimming left V 3 bases short and J 6 bases short, with 18 bases between. The germline V gene has CDR1 SGHKS and CDR2 YYEKEE (reference sequence). CDR3 size: 15 residues. Written as DNA, the CDR3 is TGTGCCAGCAGCTATAGTCCTACACTGGGCGCTGAAGCTTTCTTT. Translation gives CASSYSPTLGAEAFF.

The chain joins TRBV4-3 to TRBJ1-1; 7 positions agree with TRBD1. Germline V lookup: CDR1 LGHNA, CDR2 YSLEER. The CDR3 length is 15 residues. With V trimmed by 3 bases and J by 0 bases, 4 bases remained unmatched. For the CDR3, the DNA is TGCGCCAGCAGCCAGGGACAGTTTTTGAACACTGAAGCTTTCTTT. Encoded protein: CASSQGQFLNTEAFF.

V usage is TRBV5-4 and J usage is TRBJ1-4; no clear D. Germline V gene sequence: CDR1 SGHNT, CDR2 YYREEE (reference sequence). This CDR3 region has 16 residues. Trimming pared 0 bases from V and 4 bases from J, leaving 13 bases between. CDR3 DNA: TGTGCCAGCAGCTTGGGATCCCCTTCGGGTAATGAAAAACTGTTTTTT. It codes for CASSLGSPSGNEKLFF.

The chain carries TRBV30 and TRBJ1-5; 7 bases are shared with TRBD1. With 0 bases clipped from V and 0 bases from J, the junction kept 20 bases outside the gene matches. Germline CDR1 is GTSNPN and CDR2 is SVGIG (reference sequence). There are 21 residues in the CDR3. CDR3 loop: CAWSVSKQGGRIYNSNQPQHF. The CDR3 region has the DNA TGTGCCTGGAGTGTAAGCAAGCAGGGGGGTCGGATATACAATAGCAATCAGCCCCAGCATTTT.

Remarks on this clone: At the DNA level, this CDR3 is encoded by other sequences in the same sample as well. CDR3 bases: TGTGCCAGTAGGGGGACAGGGTCCTACGAGCAGTACTTC. Protein sequence: CASRGTGSYEQYF. The chain combines TRBV19 with TRBJ2-7; 9 nucleotides match TRBD1. This CDR3 has 13 residues. V trimming: 6 bases; J trimming: 1 base; junction bases outside the gene matches: 1. Germline-derived CDR1 and CDR2 are LNHDA and SQIVND (reference sequence).

The chain employs TRBV28 and TRBJ1-2; 9 bases align to TRBD1. Unmatched junction bases numbered 5, after V lost 6 bases and J lost 3 bases. The CDR3 runs 14 residues. CDR1 MDHEN and CDR2 SYDVKM come from the germline V gene. The CDR3 loop reads CASRYDRGYYGYTF. In nucleotides, the CDR3 is TGTGCCAGCAGGTACGACAGGGGGTACTATGGCTACACCTTC.

The V call is TRBV7-8, the J call TRBJ2-5; D is possibly TRBD1 (6 bases). The V gene's germline CDR1 is SGHVS and CDR2 FQNEAQ. The V end was cut by 5 bases, the J end by 2 bases, with 12 bases between. This CDR3 has 14 residues. CDR3 region: CASSRNREQETQYF. CDR3 bases: TGTGCCAGCAGCCGTAACAGGGAGCAAGAGACCCAGTACTTC.

This chain links TRBV29-1 with TRBJ2-7; D may correspond to TRBD1 or TRBD2 (5 bases each). Looked up from germline, CDR1 is SQVTM and CDR2 is ANQGSEA. The CDR3 runs to 12 residues. V was pared by 7 bases and J by 0 bases, with 10 bases between. CDR3 residues: CSAGPSSYEQYF. The CDR3, as DNA: TGCAGCGCGGGACCGAGCTCCTACGAGCAGTACTTC.

The genes are TRBV29-1 and TRBJ2-7, with D perhaps matching TRBD2 (6 bases). Germline V CDR1 and CDR2: SQVTM, ANQGSEA. The V end was cut by 6 bases, the J end by 7 bases, with 16 bases between. This CDR3 region has 12 residues. The CDR3 DNA is TGCAGCGTCGGGACTCATTATGGGGAGCAGTACTTC. Translated, it gives CSVGTHYGEQYF.

The V call is TRBV19, the J call TRBJ2-7, with TRBD1 matching over 10 bases. The germline V gene encodes CDR1 LNHDA and CDR2 SQIVND (reference sequence). Trimming at V came to 5 bases and at J to 4 bases, leaving 5 bases not matched to a gene. This CDR3 is built from 14 residues. As DNA, the CDR3 is TGTGCCAGTAGTCAAGGACAGGGGGAATACGAGCAGTACTTC. This gives the protein CASSQGQGEYEQYF.

The chain employs TRBV7-9 and TRBJ1-6; a possible D gene is TRBD1 (6 bases). This CDR3 has 13 amino acids. V lost 8 bases and J 5 bases, leaving 10 bases between the germline ends. Germline V lookup: CDR1 SEHNR, CDR2 FQNEAQ (reference sequence). Here the CDR3 reads CASGQSNNSPLHF. As DNA, the CDR3 is TGTGCCAGCGGACAGAGTAATAATTCACCCCTCCACTTT. The full variable domain, its missing parts supplied by reference TRBV7-9 and TRBJ1-6, is DTGVSQNPRHKITKRGQNVTFRCDPISEHNRLYWYRQTLGQGPEFLTYFQNEAQLEKSRLLSDRFSAERPKGSFSTLEIQRTEQGDSAMYLCASGQSNNSPLHFGNGTRLTVT.

CDR3 DNA: TGTGCCAGTAGCATTGGGTCCCAGAGGGATACGCAGTATTTT. Protein product: CASSIGSQRDTQYF. V is TRBV19 and J is TRBJ2-3; D unresolved. Germline CDR1 LNHDA, CDR2 SQIVND (reference sequence). Trimming left V 6 bases short and J 6 bases short, with 16 bases between. The CDR3 runs 14 residues.

CDR3: CASSLTGQGNTGELFF. In DNA form, the CDR3 reads TGTGCCAGCAGCTTAACGGGACAGGGGAACACCGGGGAGCTGTTTTTT. This chain joins TRBV7-3 and TRBJ2-2; 9 nucleotides match TRBD1. The CDR3 totals 16 residues. Germline V lookup: CDR1 SGHTA, CDR2 FQGTGA. V dropped 0 bases and J dropped 1; count of bases not matched to a gene: 0.

CDR3: CASSPRLADQETQYF. In DNA, the CDR3 is TGTGCCAGCTCACCAAGGCTAGCGGATCAAGAGACCCAGTACTTC. This chain uses TRBV18 with TRBJ2-5; 7 bases agree with TRBD2. The CDR3 has 15 amino acids. The junction had 5 bases not matched to a gene; V was cut back by 2 bases and J by 2 bases. Germline V gene data show CDR1 as KGHSH and CDR2 as LQKENI.

This sequence joins TRBV6-2 or TRBV6-3 and TRBJ1-2; 8 nucleotides line up with TRBD1. With 2 bases clipped from V and 7 bases from J, the junction kept 6 bases outside the gene matches. Germline V gene sequence: CDR1 MNHEY, CDR2 SVGEGT. CDR3 length: 14 residues. CDR3 nucleotide sequence: TGTGCCAGCAGTTACAGGACAGGGAGCGGTGGCTACACCTTC. Translated: CASSYRTGSGGYTF.

The rearrangement uses TRBV7-9 and TRBJ2-1; TRBD1 aligns across 9 bases. CDR3 length equals 15 residues. J lost 5 bases, V lost 1 base, and 3 bases had no gene match. Germline V gene data show CDR1 as SEHNR and CDR2 as FQNEAQ (reference sequence). CDR3 sequence reads: CASSLGDRVDNEQFF. The DNA of the CDR3 is TGTGCCAGCAGCTTAGGGGACAGGGTTGACAATGAGCAGTTCTTC.

The genes are TRBV11-1 and TRBJ2-3; TRBD1 matches at 7 bases. Germline CDR1 and CDR2: SGHAT and FQDESV (reference sequence). V gave up 2 bases and J gave up 1 base; unmatched junction bases: 3. The CDR3 covers 15 residues. The CDR3 region has the DNA TGTGCCAGCAGCTTAATGGGACAGCGCACAGATACGCAGTATTTT. This encodes CASSLMGQRTDTQYF.